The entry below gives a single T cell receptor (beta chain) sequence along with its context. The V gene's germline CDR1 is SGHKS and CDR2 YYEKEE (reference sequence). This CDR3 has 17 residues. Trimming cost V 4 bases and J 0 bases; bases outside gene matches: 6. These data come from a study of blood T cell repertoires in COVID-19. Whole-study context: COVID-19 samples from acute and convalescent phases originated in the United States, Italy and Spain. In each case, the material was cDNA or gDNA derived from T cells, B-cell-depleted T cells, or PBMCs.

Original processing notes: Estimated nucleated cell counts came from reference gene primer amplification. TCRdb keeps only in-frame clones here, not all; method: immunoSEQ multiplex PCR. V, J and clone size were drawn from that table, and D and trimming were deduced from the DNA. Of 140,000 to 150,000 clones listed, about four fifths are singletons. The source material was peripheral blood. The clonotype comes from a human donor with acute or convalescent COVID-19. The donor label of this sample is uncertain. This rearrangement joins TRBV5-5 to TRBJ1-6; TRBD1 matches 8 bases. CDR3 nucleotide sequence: TGTGCCAGCAGCACGACAGGGGACCCCTCCTATAATTCACCCCTCCACTTT. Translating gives CASSTTGDPSYNSPLHF.